This T cell receptor beta chain is from a study of cytomegalovirus exposure and HLA in healthy donors. With 60 Vbeta and 13 Jbeta primers, the PCR was carried out. Method: immunoSEQ multiplex PCR; TCRdb's copy keeps in-frame clones and lacks some. The sample includes about 150,000 clones, roughly 80% seen only once; the top ten take roughly 14%. Germline V lookup: CDR1 SEHNR, CDR2 FQNEAQ (reference sequence). The CDR3 contains 14 residues. V was shortened by 5 bases and J by 8 bases, with 18 bases between the two germline ends. The sequencing input was PBMCs. The genes are TRBV7-9 and TRBJ1-2; D gene unclear. The clonotype was recovered from a middle-aged woman in good health and CMV-seronegative. The CDR3 coding sequence is TGTGCCAGCAGCCCAGCGAAGCTTTCTGAAGGCTACACCTTC. Residues: CASSPAKLSEGYTF. The full variable domain, completed using reference TRBV7-9 and TRBJ1-2, is DTGVSQNPRHKITKRGQNVTFRCDPISEHNRLYWYRQTLGQGPEFLTYFQNEAQLEKSRLLSDRFSAERPKGSFSTLEIQRTEQGDSAMYLCASSPAKLSEGYTFGSGTRLTVV.